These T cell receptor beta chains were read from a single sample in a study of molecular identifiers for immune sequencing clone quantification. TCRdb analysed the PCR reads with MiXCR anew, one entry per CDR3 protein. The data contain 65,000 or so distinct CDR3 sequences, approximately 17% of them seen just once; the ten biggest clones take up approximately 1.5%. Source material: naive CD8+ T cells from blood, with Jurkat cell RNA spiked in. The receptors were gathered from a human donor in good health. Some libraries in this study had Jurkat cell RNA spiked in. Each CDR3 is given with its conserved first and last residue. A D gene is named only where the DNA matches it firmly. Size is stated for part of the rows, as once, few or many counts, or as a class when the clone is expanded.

CDR3 protein: CASTPYGGGNEQFF
CDR3 DNA: TGTGCCAGCACTCCTTATGGAGGGGGCAATGAGCAGTTCTTC
J gene: TRBJ2-1
D gene: -
V gene: TRBV6-1
clone size: few

CDR3 protein: CASSLGPPGLREENTEAFF
CDR3 DNA: TGTGCCAGCAGCTTGGGCCCCCCCGGTTTAAGAGAGGAAAACACTGAAGCTTTCTTT
J gene: TRBJ1-1
D gene: -
V gene: TRBV13
clone size: -

CDR3 protein: CAISESAGGPGFPYF
CDR3 DNA: TGTGCCATCAGTGAGTCGGCAGGGGGCCCAGGGTTCCCCTACTTC
J gene: TRBJ2-5
D gene: TRBD1
V gene: TRBV10-3
clone size: many

CDR3 protein: CASSQSRANTGELFF
CDR3 DNA: TGCGCCAGCAGCCAATCCCGAGCGAACACCGGGGAGCTGTTTTTT
J gene: TRBJ2-2
D gene: -
V gene: TRBV4-1
clone size: many

CDR3 protein: CASSLAYNEAFF
CDR3 DNA: TGTGCCAGCAGCTTAGCATATAATGAAGCTTTCTTT
J gene: TRBJ1-1
D gene: -
V gene: TRBV11-2
clone size: -

CDR3 protein: CASSQESSGSYEQYF
CDR3 DNA: TGTGCCAGCAGCCAAGAGAGTAGCGGGAGTTACGAGCAGTACTTC
J gene: TRBJ2-7
D gene: TRBD2
V gene: TRBV3-1
clone size: -

CDR3 protein: CASSPGTWTEAFF
CDR3 DNA: TGTGCCAGCAGCCCCGGGACTTGGACTGAAGCTTTCTTT
J gene: TRBJ1-1
D gene: -
V gene: TRBV3-1
clone size: many

CDR3 protein: CASSLGAGHFSGNTIYF
CDR3 DNA: TGTGCCAGCAGCTTAGGGGCAGGCCATTTCTCTGGAAACACCATATATTTT
J gene: TRBJ1-3
D gene: -
V gene: TRBV11-2
clone size: many

CDR3 protein: CASSDERQGHGEKLFF
CDR3 DNA: TGTGCCAGCAGTGACGAACGACAGGGCCACGGTGAAAAACTGTTTTTT
J gene: TRBJ1-4
D gene: TRBD1
V gene: TRBV2
clone size: many

CDR3 protein: CASRHTGDSSYEQYF
CDR3 DNA: TGTGCCAGCAGGCATACAGGGGATAGCTCCTACGAGCAGTACTTC
J gene: TRBJ2-7
D gene: TRBD1
V gene: TRBV14
clone size: many

CDR3 protein: CAWISSGWEGTGELFF
CDR3 DNA: TGTGCCTGGATCTCCTCTGGGTGGGAAGGTACCGGGGAGCTGTTTTTT
J gene: TRBJ2-2
D gene: -
V gene: TRBV30
clone size: many

CDR3 protein: CSARRTSGHYEQYF
CDR3 DNA: TGCAGTGCTAGGCGGACTAGCGGTCACTACGAGCAGTACTTC
J gene: TRBJ2-7
D gene: TRBD2
V gene: TRBV20-1
clone size: many

CDR3 protein: CASSYKVSNYGYTF
CDR3 DNA: TGTGCCAGCAGTTACAAGGTGTCCAACTATGGCTACACCTTC
J gene: TRBJ1-2
D gene: -
V gene: TRBV6-5
clone size: many

CDR3 protein: CASSVPTPSVVGGGDQETQYF
CDR3 DNA: TGTGCCAGCAGTGTCCCAACCCCCTCCGTTGTGGGAGGGGGGGATCAAGAGACCCAGTACTTC
J gene: TRBJ2-5
D gene: -
V gene: TRBV2
clone size: many

CDR3 protein: CASSLRSRWGKETQYF
CDR3 DNA: TGTGCCAGCAGCTTGAGGTCGAGGTGGGGGAAAGAGACCCAGTACTTC
J gene: TRBJ2-5
D gene: -
V gene: TRBV5-6
clone size: few

CDR3 protein: CASSMTSGDFDEQYF
CDR3 DNA: TGTGCCAGTAGTATGACTAGCGGGGACTTCGACGAGCAGTACTTC
J gene: TRBJ2-7
D gene: TRBD2
V gene: TRBV19
clone size: few

CDR3 protein: CASSLDWGTQGRHEQYF
CDR3 DNA: TGTGCCAGCAGCTTAGATTGGGGAACGCAGGGCCGGCACGAGCAGTACTTC
J gene: TRBJ2-7
D gene: -
V gene: TRBV11-2
clone size: many

CDR3 protein: CSVEDGSTDTQYF
CDR3 DNA: TGCAGCGTCGAAGATGGCTCCACAGATACGCAGTATTTT
J gene: TRBJ2-3
D gene: -
V gene: TRBV29-1
clone size: -

CDR3 protein: CASSSAGDHSYNEQFF
CDR3 DNA: TGTGCCAGCAGCTCAGCGGGGGATCACTCCTACAATGAGCAGTTCTTC
J gene: TRBJ2-1
D gene: TRBD2
V gene: TRBV11-3
clone size: -

CDR3 protein: CASSLRHPLGAFF
CDR3 DNA: TGTGCCAGCAGTTTGAGACATCCCCTGGGGGCTTTCTTT
J gene: TRBJ1-1
D gene: -
V gene: TRBV27
clone size: few

CDR3 protein: CASSPGDRNTGELFF
CDR3 DNA: TGCGCCAGCAGCCCAGGCGACAGAAACACCGGGGAGCTGTTTTTT
J gene: TRBJ2-2
D gene: -
V gene: TRBV4-1
clone size: many

CDR3 protein: CASSEDYSTALNTEAFF
CDR3 DNA: TGTGCCAGCAGTGAAGATTATTCGACAGCCCTGAACACTGAAGCTTTCTTT
J gene: TRBJ1-1
D gene: -
V gene: TRBV25-1
clone size: many

CDR3 protein: CASSSHTGYGGYTF
CDR3 DNA: TGTGCCAGCAGCTCTCATACAGGGTATGGGGGCTACACCTTC
J gene: TRBJ1-2
D gene: -
V gene: TRBV5-4
clone size: few

CDR3 protein: CAVDRTGLLETQYF
CDR3 DNA: TGTGCCGTCGATCGGACAGGACTCCTGGAGACCCAGTACTTC
J gene: TRBJ2-5
D gene: TRBD1
V gene: TRBV6-1
clone size: few

CDR3 protein: CSACQQSNTEAFF
CDR3 DNA: TGCAGCGCATGTCAACAGTCGAACACTGAAGCTTTCTTT
J gene: TRBJ1-1
D gene: -
V gene: TRBV29-1
clone size: many

CDR3 protein: CAISVSEVLEDEQFF
CDR3 DNA: TGTGCCATCAGTGTTTCGGAGGTCCTTGAGGATGAGCAGTTCTTC
J gene: TRBJ2-1
D gene: -
V gene: TRBV10-3
clone size: many

CDR3 protein: CASSPDLSVGRGYNEQFF
CDR3 DNA: TGTGCCAGCAGCCCCGACCTTAGTGTCGGGAGGGGGTACAATGAGCAGTTCTTC
J gene: TRBJ2-1
D gene: TRBD2
V gene: TRBV7-9
clone size: many

CDR3 protein: CAWRTGSQPQHF
CDR3 DNA: TGTGCCTGGAGAACTGGTAGTCAGCCCCAGCATTTT
J gene: TRBJ1-5
D gene: -
V gene: TRBV30
clone size: many

CDR3 protein: CAISESPQTLPEVVF
CDR3 DNA: TGTGCCATCAGTGAGTCTCCACAAACCCTACCCGAAGTTGTCTTT
J gene: TRBJ1-1
D gene: -
V gene: TRBV10-3
clone size: many

CDR3 protein: CASSFGGTRAGNGYTF
CDR3 DNA: TGTGCCAGCAGTTTCGGGGGTACCCGGGCAGGTAATGGCTACACCTTC
J gene: TRBJ1-2
D gene: -
V gene: TRBV12-3/TRBV12-4
clone size: -

CDR3 protein: CSVELAGGPAETQYF
CDR3 DNA: TGCAGCGTGGAGCTAGCGGGAGGTCCCGCAGAGACCCAGTACTTC
J gene: TRBJ2-5
D gene: TRBD2
V gene: TRBV29-1
clone size: many

CDR3 protein: CATSDGEVSSNTGELFF
CDR3 DNA: TGTGCCACCAGTGATGGAGAGGTCTCTTCGAACACCGGGGAGCTGTTTTTT
J gene: TRBJ2-2
D gene: -
V gene: TRBV24-1
clone size: many

CDR3 protein: CASTIQNTGELFF
CDR3 DNA: TGTGCCAGCACCATCCAGAACACCGGGGAGCTGTTTTTT
J gene: TRBJ2-2
D gene: -
V gene: TRBV11-3
clone size: many

CDR3 protein: CASSPLAPESQPQHF
CDR3 DNA: TGTGCCAGCAGTCCCCTAGCCCCGGAATCTCAGCCCCAGCATTTT
J gene: TRBJ1-5
D gene: -
V gene: TRBV27
clone size: many

CDR3 protein: CASSLSGGPTEAFF
CDR3 DNA: TGTGCCAGCAGTTTATCTGGGGGGCCCACTGAAGCTTTCTTT
J gene: TRBJ1-1
D gene: -
V gene: TRBV27
clone size: few

CDR3 protein: CASRSGTSGINEQFF
CDR3 DNA: TGCGCCAGCAGGTCCGGGACTAGCGGGATCAATGAGCAGTTCTTC
J gene: TRBJ2-1
D gene: TRBD2
V gene: TRBV5-1
clone size: -

CDR3 protein: CSARGSGSYEQYF
CDR3 DNA: TGCAGTGCTAGAGGTAGCGGGAGCTACGAGCAGTACTTC
J gene: TRBJ2-7
D gene: TRBD2
V gene: TRBV20-1
clone size: few

CDR3 protein: CSVQDRESNTGELFF
CDR3 DNA: TGCAGCGTCCAAGACAGGGAATCCAACACCGGGGAGCTGTTTTTT
J gene: TRBJ2-2
D gene: TRBD1
V gene: TRBV29-1
clone size: many

CDR3 protein: CASSPRPGGRSYNEQFF
CDR3 DNA: TGTGCCAGCAGCCCCCGTCCAGGCGGGAGGTCCTACAATGAGCAGTTCTTC
J gene: TRBJ2-1
D gene: TRBD2
V gene: TRBV7-2
clone size: many

CDR3 protein: CASSLRAGAPMGGEAFF
CDR3 DNA: TGTGCCAGCAGCTTACGGGCAGGGGCCCCCATGGGGGGTGAAGCTTTCTTT
J gene: TRBJ1-1
D gene: -
V gene: TRBV7-6
clone size: many

CDR3 protein: CSVSGQGLSGELFF
CDR3 DNA: TGCAGCGTTTCCGGACAGGGGTTGTCCGGGGAGCTGTTTTTT
J gene: TRBJ2-2
D gene: TRBD1
V gene: TRBV29-1
clone size: many

CDR3 protein: CASSGQAINEQFF
CDR3 DNA: TGTGCCAGCAGCGGACAGGCGATCAATGAGCAGTTCTTC
J gene: TRBJ2-1
D gene: TRBD1
V gene: TRBV14
clone size: many

CDR3 protein: CASSLAFREETYNEQFF
CDR3 DNA: TGCGCCAGCAGCTTGGCCTTTCGGGAGGAAACCTACAATGAGCAGTTCTTC
J gene: TRBJ2-1
D gene: TRBD2
V gene: TRBV5-1
clone size: once

CDR3 protein: CSARGGAVRGYEQYF
CDR3 DNA: TGCAGTGCTAGAGGCGGAGCGGTCCGTGGCTACGAGCAGTACTTC
J gene: TRBJ2-7
D gene: -
V gene: TRBV20-1
clone size: many

CDR3 protein: CASSEYATHEPVYEQYF
CDR3 DNA: TGTGCCAGCAGTGAATACGCGACCCACGAGCCCGTCTACGAGCAGTACTTC
J gene: TRBJ2-7
D gene: -
V gene: TRBV25-1
clone size: many

CDR3 protein: CASSFPRDRPYNEQFF
CDR3 DNA: TGTGCCAGCAGCTTCCCTCGGGACAGACCTTACAATGAGCAGTTCTTC
J gene: TRBJ2-1
D gene: TRBD1
V gene: TRBV11-2
clone size: many

CDR3 protein: CATSRTAMNTEAFF
CDR3 DNA: TGTGCCACCTCTCGGACAGCCATGAACACTGAAGCTTTCTTT
J gene: TRBJ1-1
D gene: -
V gene: TRBV27
clone size: -

CDR3 protein: CASSPVAGATDTQYF
CDR3 DNA: TGTGCCAGCAGCCCAGTAGCGGGGGCAACAGATACGCAGTATTTT
J gene: TRBJ2-3
D gene: TRBD2
V gene: TRBV7-3
clone size: many

CDR3 protein: CASSQALDRVFKNIQYF
CDR3 DNA: TGTGCCAGCAGCCAGGCCTTAGACAGGGTTTTTAAAAACATTCAGTACTTC
J gene: TRBJ2-4
D gene: TRBD1
V gene: TRBV6-2/TRBV6-3
clone size: many

CDR3 protein: CASSLAWGSHNEQFF
CDR3 DNA: TGCGCCAGCAGCTTGGCCTGGGGATCCCACAATGAGCAGTTCTTC
J gene: TRBJ2-1
D gene: -
V gene: TRBV5-1
clone size: many

CDR3 protein: CASSRAQPGLKMGDEQYF
CDR3 DNA: TGTGCCAGCAGTCGGGCTCAACCGGGACTCAAGATGGGGGACGAGCAGTACTTC
J gene: TRBJ2-7
D gene: -
V gene: TRBV27
clone size: many

CDR3 protein: CASSEAGTYEQYF
CDR3 DNA: TGTGCCAGCAGTGAAGCGGGAACCTACGAGCAGTACTTC
J gene: TRBJ2-7
D gene: -
V gene: TRBV6-1
clone size: many

CDR3 protein: CASSLSLASGRAGDTQYF
CDR3 DNA: TGTGCCAGCAGTTTATCTTTGGCTAGCGGGAGGGCAGGGGATACGCAGTATTTT
J gene: TRBJ2-3
D gene: TRBD2
V gene: TRBV28
clone size: many

CDR3 protein: CATSDLSGTGSYNEQFF
CDR3 DNA: TGTGCCACCAGTGATTTAAGTGGGACAGGGAGCTACAATGAGCAGTTCTTC
J gene: TRBJ2-1
D gene: TRBD1
V gene: TRBV24-1
clone size: many